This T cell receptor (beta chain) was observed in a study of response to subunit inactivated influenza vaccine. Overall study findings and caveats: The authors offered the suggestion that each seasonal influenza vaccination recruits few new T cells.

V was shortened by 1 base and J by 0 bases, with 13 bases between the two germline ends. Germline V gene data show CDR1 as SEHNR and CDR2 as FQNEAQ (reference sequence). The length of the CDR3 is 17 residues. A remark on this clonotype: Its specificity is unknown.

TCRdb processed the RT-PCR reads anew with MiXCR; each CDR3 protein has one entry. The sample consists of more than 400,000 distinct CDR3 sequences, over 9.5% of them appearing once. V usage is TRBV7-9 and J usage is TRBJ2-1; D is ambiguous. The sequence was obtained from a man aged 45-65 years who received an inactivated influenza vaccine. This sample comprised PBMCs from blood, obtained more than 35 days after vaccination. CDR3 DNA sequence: TGTGCCAGCAGCTTAGAGGTTAGGGTCACCTCCTACAATGAGCAGTTCTTC. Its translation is CASSLEVRVTSYNEQFF.